What follows describes a single TCR beta chain. Its specificity is unknown. The protocol was immunoSEQ multiplex PCR, while the TCRdb copy is restricted to in-frame clones and leaves out a portion. Among 65,000 to 90,000 clones listed, about 90% were seen once. This specimen comes from a study of graft-versus-host responses after intestinal transplantation. Study-wide results and caveats: Those patients showing graft-donor T cell macrochimerism displayed high graft-versus-host to host-versus-graft clonal ratios in allografts. Early after transplant, HvG declines were associated with peak levels of circulating GvH clones.

The CDR3 length is 16 residues. The ends lost 5 bases at V and 7 bases at J; junction bases unmatched: 10. Germline CDR1 SGHRS, CDR2 YFSETQ. This sequence originates from a human donor who was the organ donor for an intestinal transplant. The chain links TRBV5-1 to TRBJ1-6, with TRBD1 matching over 9 bases. Sequences were derived from unstimulated CD8+ T cells sorted from spleen or lymph node cells, sampled before transplant. The CDR3 here is CASRYSYRGRNSPLHF. Written as DNA, the CDR3 is TGCGCCAGCAGGTATTCCTACAGGGGGCGAAATTCACCCCTCCACTTT.